This record concerns one T cell receptor (beta chain) sequence. No antigen is known for it. The source material, RNA transcripts, was used to amplify TCR beta CDR3 regions. HTBI primers were employed in a first-round RT-PCR of the TCR CDR3. TCRdb fed the multiplex PCR reads into MiXCR, producing one record per CDR3 protein. The sample consists of fewer than 200,000 distinct CDR3 sequences, about 17% of them appearing once. This sample was included in a study of T cells in Graves' hyperthyroidism and ophthalmopathy. Notes on the study in general: Separation of ophthalmopathy from stable hyperthyroidism was achieved by a 13 V-J model.

This CDR3 spans 13 amino acids. Germline assignment: CDR1 MDHEN and CDR2 SYDVKM. Trimming stripped 5 bases from V and 2 bases from J, with 9 bases between. The chain employs TRBV28 and TRBJ1-2, with D possibly matching TRBD1 (5 bases). The origin of this receptor is a woman between 50 and 59 years old with Graves' hyperthyroidism. Material: blood. DNA of the CDR3: TGTGCCAGCAGTCAACAGGTCAACTATGGCTACACCTTC. Protein product: CASSQQVNYGYTF.